This T cell receptor beta chain was retrieved from a study of T cell responses to AZD1222 COVID-19 vaccine (dated by TCRdb to the early 2020s). Regarding the research as a whole: A total of just over 230 trial participants underwent TCR sequencing, of whom around 210 had received two doses of AZD1222 and roughly 26 had received two doses of the MenACWY control vaccine. Enrollment into the trials was organized by age into subgroups of 18-55, 56-69 and 70-plus years, and those subgroups contained roughly 160, 29 and 62 TCR-sequenced participants, respectively.

The CDR3 regions of human TCRbeta chains were subjected to immunosequencing. On the study's bioinformatics: TCRs in the repertoires were matched against a reference library of SARS-CoV-2-specific TCRs that had been generated with the MIRA antigen-specificity platform. Breadth was defined as the fraction of unique TCRs that were SARS-CoV-2-associated. Depth was defined as the fraction of total T cells that were SARS-CoV-2-associated. Using the MIRA data, every spike-specific TCR was mapped to the spike region that the TCR reacted to and assigned to either a CD4 or a CD8 class. Log10-transformed breadth and depth values were compared by one-way ANOVA with Sidak's multiple comparisons tests. The table was pulled from immuneACCESS by TCRdb, which kept in-frame rearrangements only. Such tables lose some clones; where checked, under half of the loss comes from unresolved V genes, and the rest has no known cause. V and J calls and clone size come straight from that table; D and trimming were deduced from the DNA. This sample comprises 150,000 or so clones, 92% of them detected only once. Jointly, the top ten make up around 3.3% of the sample.

What the authors observed across the whole study: Participants were mostly white British and included more females than males, and it was suggested by the authors that clonal diversity may have been underestimated. Conclusions about previously exposed vaccinees were limited because only six AZD1222 recipients were SARS-CoV-2 seropositive at baseline. In the small 56-69-year group, the increase in depth fell short of significance, most likely because of low power. Because no day 14 peak-response samples were available, the repertoires could be characterized only after the peak T cell response. Reportedly, almost half of the unique spike-specific TCRs recognized epitopes lying outside the regions that are mutated in the B.1.351 and B.1.1.7 variants. A significant rise in spike-specific TCR breadth and depth was observed after two AZD1222 doses relative to day 0 and relative to MenACWY recipients. CD4 TCRs associated with the vaccine covered the entire spike protein, and the dominant responses were in regions 160-218 and 743-854.

To note about this clone: Its cognate antigen has yet to be identified. Base qualities were left out, and no much larger clone turns up one base away.

Relative to germline, V is missing 0 bases and J is missing 6 bases, with 7 bases of the junction outside any gene match. The CDR3 goes from the cysteine to the phenylalanine over 16 residues. The kept DNA is CDR3 alone, 48 bases in frame from the first base. From a lookup of the germline V gene, CDR1 and CDR2 are MNHEY and SVGAGI. What the time point label conveys for this sample: about 28 days (+/-7) after the second vaccine dose. AZD1222 recipients with second doses at about 4 weeks or about 12 weeks were pooled, because spike-specific TCR depth and breadth did not differ between schedules. Vaccinee samples were obtained from the UK trials COV001 and COV002, which included a single-blind randomized controlled phase 2/3 trial of AZD1222 (ChAdOx1 nCoV-19) in healthy adults. For TCRbeta chain sequencing, PBMC samples were collected from trial participants at day 0 and at day 28 after the second dose.

The source was peripheral blood, collected 28 days after the second AZD1222 dose. This clonotype was sampled from an adult who received the AZD1222 COVID-19 vaccine. This sequence uses TRBV6-5 and TRBJ2-3, with 9 bases matching TRBD2. The CDR3 has the sequence CASSYSASGAGDTQYF. The bases read TGTGCCAGCAGTTACTCAGCTAGCGGGGCTGGGGATACGCAGTATTTT.